This is a list of T cell receptor beta chains from one sample in a study of blood T cell repertoires in COVID-19. The repertoire was sequenced with immunoSEQ multiplex PCR; TCRdb's copy has only in-frame clones and lacks some. The table has fewer than 90,000 clones, about 91% seen once. Sequenced: peripheral blood. The receptors shown here come from a man between 60 and 75 years old with acute or convalescent COVID-19. The CDR3 runs from the conserved cysteine through the conserved F or W. Fields, in order: D gene, V gene, J gene, clone size, CDR3 protein, CDR3 DNA. The D gene is left open where the match is weak. Clone size is not always given. Where it is, it says once, few, many or a class for expanded clones.

.	TRBV3-1/TRBV3-2	TRBJ2-7	.	CASSQEHTGYEQYF	TGTGCCAGCAGCCAAGAACACACAGGTTACGAGCAGTACTTC
TRBD2	TRBV9	TRBJ2-3	.	CASSVDLAGGHTDTQYF	TGTGCCAGCAGCGTTGATCTAGCGGGAGGGCACACAGATACGCAGTATTTT
TRBD2	TRBV3-1/TRBV3-2	TRBJ2-1	.	CASSPSFASGAYNEQFF	TGTGCCAGCAGCCCCTCCTTCGCTAGCGGGGCTTACAATGAGCAGTTCTTC
TRBD1	TRBV19	TRBJ1-1	.	CASSIPTGFGTEAFF	TGTGCCAGTAGTATACCGACAGGGTTTGGCACTGAAGCTTTCTTT
TRBD1	TRBV6-5	TRBJ1-6	once	CASSYQGADNSPLHF	TGTGCCAGCAGTTACCAGGGGGCCGATAATTCACCCCTCCACTTT
TRBD2	TRBV7-9	TRBJ2-7	.	CASSLGGNGRALSYEQYF	TGTGCCAGCAGCTTAGGGGGTAACGGGAGGGCCCTCTCCTACGAGCAGTACTTC
TRBD2	TRBV12-5	TRBJ2-7	.	CASGLNSGGSYEQYF	TGTGCTAGTGGTTTGAATAGCGGGGGATCCTACGAGCAGTACTTC
.	TRBV23-1	TRBJ2-7	.	CASSQTGPWSYEQYF	TGCGCCAGCAGTCAAACAGGACCTTGGAGCTACGAGCAGTACTTC
.	TRBV5-1	TRBJ2-3	.	CASSLASAADTQYF	TGCGCCAGCAGCTTGGCGAGCGCTGCAGATACGCAGTATTTT
.	TRBV6-6	TRBJ1-1	.	CASSYSENRNTEAFF	TGTGCCAGCAGTTACTCCGAGAATAGGAACACTGAAGCTTTCTTT
.	TRBV29-1	TRBJ2-5	.	CSVEATGLETQYF	TGCAGCGTTGAAGCCACAGGGTTGGAGACCCAGTACTTC
.	TRBV30	TRBJ2-2	.	CAWKKNQGTGELFF	TGTGCCTGGAAAAAAAATCAGGGCACCGGGGAGCTGTTTTTT
.	TRBV9	TRBJ2-3	.	CASSVNGRDTQYF	TGTGCCAGCAGCGTCAATGGGAGAGATACGCAGTATTTT
.	TRBV9	TRBJ2-1	.	CASTEMGGMNEQFF	TGTGCCAGCACCGAAATGGGAGGCATGAATGAGCAGTTCTTC
TRBD1	TRBV3-1/TRBV3-2	TRBJ2-7	.	CASSQDWTGSYEQYF	TGTGCCAGCAGCCAAGATTGGACAGGGTCCTACGAGCAGTACTTC
TRBD1	TRBV9	TRBJ2-1	.	CASSSGQGGHNEQFF	TGTGCCAGCAGCTCCGGACAGGGTGGCCACAATGAGCAGTTCTTC
TRBD2	TRBV4-1	TRBJ2-2	few	CASSRQLATVNTGELFF	TGCGCCAGCAGCCGCCAACTAGCGACCGTAAACACCGGGGAGCTGTTTTTT
.	TRBV6-5	TRBJ1-1	.	CASSTTETVTTEAFF	TGTGCCAGCAGCACAACCGAGACAGTAACCACTGAAGCTTTCTTT
.	TRBV6-1	TRBJ1-3	once	CASSEGLGQSGNTIYF	TGTGCCAGCAGTGAAGGTCTCGGACAGTCTGGAAACACCATATATTTT
TRBD1	TRBV20-1	TRBJ1-5	.	CSASGRGYQPQHF	TGCAGTGCTAGTGGCAGGGGGTATCAGCCCCAGCATTTT
TRBD1	TRBV2	TRBJ1-1	.	CASRDTGDTEAFF	TGTGCCAGCAGGGATACAGGGGACACTGAAGCTTTCTTT
.	TRBV3-1/TRBV3-2	TRBJ2-2	.	CASSLNRAPLTGELFF	TGTGCCAGCAGCCTGAACAGGGCCCCTTTGACCGGGGAGCTGTTTTTT
TRBD2	TRBV5-1	TRBJ2-7	.	CASSLVGSGSSYEQYF	TGCGCCAGCAGCTTGGTTGGTAGCGGGAGCTCCTACGAGCAGTACTTC
TRBD2	TRBV20-1	TRBJ2-1	.	CSASAGGQNGQFF	TGCAGTGCTAGTGCGGGGGGGCAGAATGGGCAGTTCTTC
.	TRBV6-5	TRBJ1-5	.	CASRGASNQPQHF	TGTGCCAGCAGAGGAGCTAGCAATCAGCCCCAGCATTTT
.	TRBV18	TRBJ2-5	.	CASSPTETQYF	TGTGCCAGCTCTCCCACTGAGACCCAGTACTTC
.	TRBV6-5	TRBJ1-1	.	CASREGLKAFF	TGTGCCAGCAGGGAGGGGTTGAAAGCTTTCTTT
.	TRBV2	TRBJ2-4	.	CASVSGGLAKNIQYF	TGTGCCAGCGTTTCGGGGGGCTTAGCCAAAAACATTCAGTACTTC
TRBD1	TRBV5-8	TRBJ2-7	.	CASNRGQGVNEQYF	TGTGCCAGCAATAGGGGACAGGGTGTCAACGAGCAGTACTTC
TRBD1	TRBV12-5	TRBJ1-2	.	CASKGDSNNYGYTF	TGTGCTAGCAAAGGGGACAGTAATAACTATGGCTACACCTTC
.	TRBV18	TRBJ1-1	.	CASSPRGGAGNTEAFF	TGTGCCAGCTCACCTCGTGGGGGGGCAGGGAACACTGAAGCTTTCTTT
TRBD1	TRBV5-1	TRBJ2-1	.	CASSSRTGDYNEQFF	TGCGCCAGCAGCTCCCGGACAGGGGATTACAATGAGCAGTTCTTC
.	TRBV7-9	TRBJ2-1	.	CASSPPDSPNEQFF	TGTGCCAGCAGCCCCCCGGACAGTCCCAATGAGCAGTTCTTC
.	TRBV10-3	TRBJ1-3	.	CAISMTVSGNTIYF	TGTGCCATCAGTATGACAGTCTCTGGAAACACCATATATTTT
TRBD1	TRBV6-5	TRBJ2-1	.	CASRRTGYNEQFF	TGTGCCAGCAGGAGGACAGGGTACAATGAGCAGTTCTTC
TRBD2	TRBV5-1	TRBJ2-2	.	CASRVAGNTGELFF	TGCGCCAGCAGAGTAGCGGGGAACACCGGGGAGCTGTTTTTT
TRBD1	TRBV5-5	TRBJ1-5	.	CASSLGAGGQPQHF	TGTGCCAGCAGCTTGGGGGCAGGGGGTCAGCCCCAGCATTTT
.	TRBV6-5	TRBJ1-4	.	CASTPRDLFNEKLFF	TGTGCCAGCACTCCCCGGGACTTATTTAATGAAAAACTGTTTTTT
TRBD1	TRBV6-5	TRBJ2-7	few	CASSPGQGISYEQYF	TGTGCCAGCAGTCCGGGACAGGGAATTAGCTACGAGCAGTACTTC
TRBD1	TRBV2	TRBJ1-1	.	CASSEKGARFGNTEAFF	TGTGCCAGCAGTGAAAAGGGGGCGCGTTTTGGGAACACTGAAGCTTTCTTT
TRBD1	TRBV5-1	TRBJ1-2	.	CASSFTGQGSGYTF	TGCGCCAGCAGCTTTACGGGACAGGGATCTGGCTACACCTTC
TRBD1	TRBV5-6	TRBJ1-2	.	CASRLRQGASGTF	TGTGCCAGCAGACTACGACAGGGGGCGAGCGGCACCTTC
TRBD1	TRBV30	TRBJ1-2	.	CAWRDRGSANYGYTF	TGTGCCTGGAGGGACAGGGGATCAGCTAACTATGGCTACACCTTC
TRBD1	TRBV5-1	TRBJ1-4	.	CASSPLTGGDEKLFF	TGCGCCAGCAGCCCATTGACAGGGGGTGATGAAAAACTGTTTTTT
TRBD1	TRBV11-2	TRBJ2-1	.	CASSFPGQGTNEQFF	TGTGCCAGCAGCTTTCCGGGACAGGGGACAAATGAGCAGTTCTTC
TRBD1	TRBV19	TRBJ2-6	.	CATGTGGSGANVLTF	TGTGCCACGGGGACAGGGGGCTCTGGGGCCAACGTCCTGACTTTC
.	TRBV10-2	TRBJ2-4	once	CASSEYRGNIQYF	TGCGCCAGCAGTGAGTACCGGGGAAACATTCAGTACTTC
.	TRBV7-8	TRBJ1-3	.	CASSFPSNTIYF	TGTGCCAGCAGCTTTCCCAGTAACACCATATATTTT
TRBD2	TRBV15	TRBJ2-5	.	CATQREGRETQYF	TGTGCCACCCAGCGGGAGGGCCGGGAGACCCAGTACTTC
TRBD1	TRBV7-6	TRBJ1-1	.	CASSPGGAYTEAFF	TGTGCCAGCAGCCCAGGGGGCGCGTACACTGAAGCTTTCTTT
.	TRBV15	TRBJ1-4	.	CATSSYRNHNEKLFF	TGTGCCACTTCTTCCTACAGGAATCACAATGAAAAACTGTTTTTT
.	TRBV30	TRBJ1-5	.	CAWTESNQPQHF	TGTGCCTGGACGGAGAGCAATCAGCCCCAGCATTTT
TRBD2	TRBV5-1	TRBJ2-7	once	CASSLYSSAGVNEQYF	TGCGCCAGCAGCTTGTATTCGTCAGCGGGAGTAAACGAGCAGTACTTC
.	TRBV19	TRBJ2-7	.	CASNARPGEYEQYF	TGTGCCAGTAACGCCCGGCCAGGGGAGTACGAGCAGTACTTC
.	TRBV4-1	TRBJ1-3	.	CASSQVPAPGNTIYF	TGCGCCAGCAGCCAAGTCCCTGCCCCGGGGAACACCATATATTTT
TRBD2	TRBV6-1	TRBJ2-7	.	CASSEWREGRSQYF	TGTGCCAGCAGTGAATGGCGGGAGGGCCGATCGCAGTACTTC
TRBD2	TRBV27	TRBJ2-3	.	CASRPTSRSTDTQYF	TGTGCCAGCAGACCGACTAGCAGAAGCACAGATACGCAGTATTTT